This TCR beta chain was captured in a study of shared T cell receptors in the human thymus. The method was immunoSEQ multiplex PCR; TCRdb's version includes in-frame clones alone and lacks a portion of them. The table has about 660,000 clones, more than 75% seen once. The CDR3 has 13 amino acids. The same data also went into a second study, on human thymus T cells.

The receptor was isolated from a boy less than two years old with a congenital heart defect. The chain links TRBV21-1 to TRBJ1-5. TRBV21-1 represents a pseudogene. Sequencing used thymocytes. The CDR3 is CASKRVSNQPQHF. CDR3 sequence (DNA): TGTGCCAGCAAGCGGGTTAGCAATCAGCCCCAGCATTTT.